Each of the 25 T cell receptor beta chains below was sequenced from the same sample in a study of blood T cells in healthy people across ages. For the second PCR, which ran for 7 to 11 cycles, a sample-barcoded 5' primer and a J-beta primer mix were used. MiXCR, applied by TCRdb to the 5' RACE reads, yields one record per CDR3 protein. The data contain under 2 million distinct CDR3 sequences, approximately 32% of them seen just once; the ten biggest clones take up roughly 10%. The sample comprised blood. Receptors were obtained from a woman aged 25-40 years in good health.

The gene calls are TRBV11-1 and TRBJ2-1; D possibly matches TRBD1 or TRBD2 (5 bases each). Per the germline V gene, CDR1 is SGHAT and CDR2 is FQDESV (reference sequence). The CDR3 contains 13 residues. V dropped 4 bases and J dropped 9 bases, with 13 bases sitting between them. CDR3 in amino acids: CASSSKGTREQFF. The CDR3 DNA follows: TGTGCCAGCAGCTCCAAGGGGACCCGTGAGCAGTTCTTC.

This sequence joins TRBV7-3 and TRBJ2-2; 7 nucleotides align to TRBD2. The CDR3 sequence is 17 residues long. The trim removed 2 bases at V and 8 bases at J, leaving 14 bases unmatched. The germline CDR1 and CDR2 sequences are SGHTA and FQGTGA. CDR3: CASSLQPRGRVSGELFF. CDR3 in DNA: TGTGCCAGCAGCTTACAACCACGAGGGAGGGTCTCAGGGGAGCTGTTTTTT.

The rearrangement uses TRBV20-1 and TRBJ2-7, with 8 nucleotides matching TRBD1. Germline V gene sequence: CDR1 DFQATT, CDR2 SNEGSKA (reference sequence). CDR3 length: 15 amino acids. The ends lost 6 bases at V and 3 bases at J; junction bases unmatched: 13. CDR3 sequence (DNA): TGCAGTGCCCAGGGGGGAACAGGGGGAAACTACGAGCAGTACTTC. Translated: CSAQGGTGGNYEQYF.

This clonotype appeared a few times. The chain couples TRBV9 to TRBJ2-1; tentatively, D is TRBD2 (5 bases). V was cut by 0 bases and J by 6 bases, with 10 bases left in between. CDR1 and CDR2 from the germline V gene are SGDLS and YYNGEE. This CDR3 has 14 residues. In nucleotides, the CDR3 is TGTGCCAGCAGCGTAGGTTCTAGCAGCAATGAGCAGTTCTTC. Residues: CASSVGSSSNEQFF.

The chain combines TRBV9 with TRBJ2-1; no firm D call. Germline values: CDR1 SGDLS, CDR2 YYNGEE. This CDR3 has 17 amino acids. Trimming took off 3 bases at V and 0 bases at J, with 16 bases between the two ends. This CDR3 reads CASSGSFFQGSYNEQFF. The DNA of the CDR3 is TGTGCCAGCAGCGGATCGTTTTTCCAAGGCTCCTACAATGAGCAGTTCTTC.

The chain links TRBV9 to TRBJ2-1; 12 nucleotides match TRBD2. This CDR3 spans 17 amino acids. Germline trimming cut 3 bases from V and 4 bases from J; bases unmatched to any gene: 8. Per the germline V gene, CDR1 is SGDLS and CDR2 is YYNGEE. The DNA of the CDR3 is TGTGCCAGCAGCGGCTCCCCTAGCGGGAGGGGATACAATGAGCAGTTCTTC. Amino acid sequence: CASSGSPSGRGYNEQFF.

The gene calls are TRBV12-3 or TRBV12-4 and TRBJ2-2; possibly TRBD2 for D (5 bases). This CDR3 is built from 14 residues. Trimming left V 8 bases short and J 6 bases short, with 16 bases between. Here the CDR3 reads CASGVASFAGELFF. The CDR3 coding sequence is TGTGCCAGCGGGGTCGCTAGCTTCGCCGGGGAGCTGTTTTTT.

The chain uses TRBV27 and TRBJ2-1, with 9 bases identical to TRBD2. In germline, CDR1 is MNHEY, CDR2 SMNVEV (reference sequence). There are 13 residues in the CDR3. Trimming cost V 7 bases and J 7 bases; bases outside gene matches: 5. For the CDR3, the DNA is TGTGCCAGCACGGTAGCGGGAGTTAATGAGCAGTTCTTC. This sequence encodes CASTVAGVNEQFF.

A word on this clonotype: A read error may produce the germline difference seen at one junction end. The DNA for the CDR3 is TGTACCAGCGGACAGGGAGACACTGAAGCTTTCTTT. It yields the protein CTSGQGDTEAFF. The chain recombines TRBV28 with TRBJ1-1, with TRBD1 matching over 8 bases. Germline CDR1 and CDR2: MDHEN and SYDVKM. There are 12 residues in the CDR3.

The gene calls are TRBV7-9 and TRBJ2-1; 13 nucleotides agree with TRBD2. The V gene end was trimmed by 6 bases and the J gene end by 7 bases; junction bases not matched to a gene: 6. This CDR3 spans 15 amino acids. The germline V gene encodes CDR1 SEHNR and CDR2 FQNEAQ (reference sequence). The chain's CDR3 is CASRRRTSGSNEQFF. The CDR3 bases are TGTGCCAGCAGGAGAAGGACTAGCGGGAGTAATGAGCAGTTCTTC.

Only a few counts were recorded for this clonotype. The chain uses TRBV18 and TRBJ2-6, with a weak D call TRBD1 (6 bases). Germline CDR1 is KGHSH and CDR2 is LQKENI. Trimming pared 5 bases from V and 2 bases from J, leaving 19 bases between. The CDR3 runs 18 residues. The CDR3 DNA sequence: TGTGCCAGCTCATCGCCGACAGGAGCTGGAACTGGGGCCAACGTCCTGACTTTC. This codes for CASSSPTGAGTGANVLTF.

The chain links TRBV4-2 to TRBJ2-5, with 9 bases that match TRBD2. Germline V lookup: CDR1 LGHNA, CDR2 YNFKEQ. With 0 bases clipped from V and 5 bases from J, the junction kept 4 bases outside the gene matches. CDR3 length equals 15 residues. CDR3 amino acids: CASSQDGTSRETQYF. DNA for the CDR3: TGTGCCAGCAGCCAAGATGGGACTAGCAGGGAGACCCAGTACTTC.

The CDR3 sequence: CASSPLAGGLTGELFF. The CDR3 nucleotides read TGCGCCAGCAGCCCACTAGCGGGGGGCCTTACCGGGGAGCTGTTTTTT. V is TRBV5-1 and J is TRBJ2-2; the match to TRBD2 covers 12 bases. Germline trimming cut 4 bases from V and 5 bases from J; bases unmatched to any gene: 6. Germline CDR1 SGHRS, CDR2 YFSETQ. The CDR3 loop spans 16 amino acids.

As regards this clonotype: Because the CDR3's place on the DNA is in doubt, the DNA is left out and the CDR3 is given as listed by TCRdb. V is TRBV6-6 and J is TRBJ2-7; the table's D gene call, TRBD1, was not cross checked with the DNA. The CDR3 has 13 residues if both end residues are counted. CDR1 and CDR2 (germline): MNHNY, SVGAGI (reference sequence). The CDR3: CASSSSDGGEQYF.

This clonotype has a single count. The rearrangement joins TRBV27 to TRBJ2-4; D remains ambiguous. The CDR3 is 13 amino acids. The V end lost 3 bases, the J end lost 11 bases, and 14 bases lay between the germline ends. Germline V CDR1 and CDR2: MNHEY, SMNVEV (reference sequence). CDR3 in amino acids: CASSFAEHAVQYF. The CDR3 DNA is TGTGCCAGCAGTTTCGCGGAACACGCCGTTCAGTACTTC.

In DNA form, the CDR3 reads TGTGCCAGCAGCCCCATTACCTCCTACAATGAGCAGTTCTTC. Protein product: CASSPITSYNEQFF. The rearrangement links TRBV7-6 to TRBJ2-1; D remains unclear. Trimming took 5 bases from V and 0 from J, leaving 8 bases between them. CDR1 is SGHVS and CDR2 is FNYEAQ in the germline V gene. The CDR3 spans 14 residues.

This chain links TRBV27 with TRBJ1-1; the D is unclear. From germline, CDR1 is MNHEY and CDR2 SMNVEV (reference sequence). Trimming removed 6 bases at V and 7 bases at J, with 15 bases between. The CDR3 covers 13 residues. The CDR3 protein is CASSRTTWSEAFF. Written as DNA, the CDR3 is TGTGCCAGCAGCAGGACGACCTGGAGTGAAGCTTTCTTT.

The chain uses TRBV20-1 and TRBJ2-4, with D perhaps TRBD2 (6 bases). The J call is uncertain, as TRBJ2-7 better fits the DNA end. The CDR3 has 15 residues. The germline V gene has CDR1 DFQATT and CDR2 SNEGSKA (reference sequence). Here the CDR3 reads CSATWRERPPYEQYF. The DNA for the CDR3 is TGCAGTGCCACTTGGCGGGAACGCCCCCCCTACGAGCAGTACTTC.

The chain has TRBV19 and TRBJ2-1, with D tentatively TRBD1 (6 bases). V was shortened by 7 bases and J by 0 bases, with 16 bases between the two germline ends. This CDR3 is built from 16 residues. Germline V CDR1 and CDR2: LNHDA, SQIVND (reference sequence). For the CDR3, the DNA is TGTGCCAGTACCACCACAGGGTTCAGCTCCTACAATGAGCAGTTCTTC. It specifies CASTTTGFSSYNEQFF.

The chain has TRBV7-2 and TRBJ1-2; D perhaps matches TRBD1 (6 bases). Germline assignment: CDR1 SGHTA and CDR2 FQGNSA. The germline V and J ends were trimmed by 4 bases and 7 bases, with 16 bases remaining between them. This CDR3 spans 14 amino acids. As DNA, the CDR3 is TGTGCCAGCAGCTCCAGGGGCCCCCGCGGTGGCTACACCTTC. Encoded protein: CASSSRGPRGGYTF.

The V call is TRBV10-1, the J call TRBJ1-1; no clear D gene. V gave up 1 base and J gave up 3 bases, with 6 bases separating them. This CDR3 is built from 13 residues. Germline V gene data show CDR1 as WNHNN and CDR2 as SYGVQD (reference sequence). CDR3 sequence: CASSELVYTEAFF. The CDR3 bases are TGCGCCAGCAGTGAGTTGGTGTACACTGAAGCTTTCTTT.

V usage is TRBV7-8 and J usage is TRBJ2-1; no firm D call. The CDR3 runs 14 residues. Germline CDR1 reads SGHVS; CDR2 reads FQNEAQ. Trimming left V 3 bases short and J 10 bases short, with 16 bases between. CDR3 nucleotide sequence: TGTGCCAGCAGCTTGGGGTCCGGGCCAAACGAGCAGTTCTTC. Translation: CASSLGSGPNEQFF.

The chain is built from TRBV15 and TRBJ1-5; D remains unclear. The CDR3 contains 15 residues. The V gene lost 3 bases and the J gene lost 2 bases, with 11 bases spanning the gap. CDR1 and CDR2 (germline): LNHNV, YYDKDF (reference sequence). The CDR3 loop is CATSSPGRGNQPQHF. The CDR3, as DNA: TGTGCCACCAGCAGTCCCGGGAGGGGCAATCAGCCCCAGCATTTT.

The chain joins TRBV5-1 to TRBJ1-2; TRBD1 aligns across 7 bases. With 2 bases clipped from V and 7 bases from J, the junction kept 11 bases outside the gene matches. The CDR3 totals 15 residues. The V gene's germline CDR1 is SGHRS and CDR2 YFSETQ. CDR3 in amino acids: CASSLSLEGAAGYTF. CDR3 in DNA: TGCGCCAGCAGCTTATCGCTTGAGGGGGCTGCTGGCTACACCTTC.

This chain connects TRBV2 to TRBJ2-5, with TRBD2 matching over 7 bases. The V gene's germline CDR1 is SNHLY and CDR2 FYNNEI. The CDR3 has 16 residues. The V gene end was trimmed by 3 bases and the J gene end by 5 bases; junction bases not matched to a gene: 12. In DNA form, the CDR3 reads TGTGCCAGCAGTGATATGCTAGCGGAAGGATGGGAGACCCAGTACTTC. Protein sequence: CASSDMLAEGWETQYF.